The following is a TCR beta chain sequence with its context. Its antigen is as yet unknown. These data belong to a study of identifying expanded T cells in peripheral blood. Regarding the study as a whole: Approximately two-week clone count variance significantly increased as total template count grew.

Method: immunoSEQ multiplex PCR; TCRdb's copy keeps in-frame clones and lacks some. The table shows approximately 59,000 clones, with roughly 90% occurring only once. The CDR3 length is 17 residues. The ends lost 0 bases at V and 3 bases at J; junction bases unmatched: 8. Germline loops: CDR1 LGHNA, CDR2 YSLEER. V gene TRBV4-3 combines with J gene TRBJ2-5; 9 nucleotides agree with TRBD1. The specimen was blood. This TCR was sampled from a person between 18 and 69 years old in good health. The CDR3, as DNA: TGCGCCAGCAGCCAAGATTTAGGGACAGGGTCCAAAGAGACCCAGTACTTC. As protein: CASSQDLGTGSKETQYF.